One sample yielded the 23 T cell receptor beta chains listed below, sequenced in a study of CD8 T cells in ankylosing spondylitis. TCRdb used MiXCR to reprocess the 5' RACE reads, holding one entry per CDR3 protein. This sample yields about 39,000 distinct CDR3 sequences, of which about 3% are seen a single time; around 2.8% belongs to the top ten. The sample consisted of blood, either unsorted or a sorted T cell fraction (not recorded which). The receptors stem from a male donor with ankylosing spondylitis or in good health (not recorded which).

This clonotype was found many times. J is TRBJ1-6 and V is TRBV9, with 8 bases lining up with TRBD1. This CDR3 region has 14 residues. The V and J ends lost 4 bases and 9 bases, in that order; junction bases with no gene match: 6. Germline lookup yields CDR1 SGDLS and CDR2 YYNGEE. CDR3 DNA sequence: TGTGCCAGCAGCACCGGACAGGGCTCTTCACCCCTCCACTTT. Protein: CASSTGQGSSPLHF.

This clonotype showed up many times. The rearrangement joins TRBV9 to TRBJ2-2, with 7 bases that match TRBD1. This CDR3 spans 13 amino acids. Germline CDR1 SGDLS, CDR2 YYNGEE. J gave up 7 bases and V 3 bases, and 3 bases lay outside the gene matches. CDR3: CASSDRGFGELFF. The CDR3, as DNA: TGTGCCAGCAGCGACAGGGGTTTCGGGGAGCTGTTTTTT.

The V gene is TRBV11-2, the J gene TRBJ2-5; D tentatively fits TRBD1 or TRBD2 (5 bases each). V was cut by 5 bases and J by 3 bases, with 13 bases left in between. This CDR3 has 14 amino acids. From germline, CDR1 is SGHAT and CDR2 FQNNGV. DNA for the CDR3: TGTGCCAGCAGCCCGGGGACCTTAAAAGAGACCCAGTACTTC. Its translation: CASSPGTLKETQYF.

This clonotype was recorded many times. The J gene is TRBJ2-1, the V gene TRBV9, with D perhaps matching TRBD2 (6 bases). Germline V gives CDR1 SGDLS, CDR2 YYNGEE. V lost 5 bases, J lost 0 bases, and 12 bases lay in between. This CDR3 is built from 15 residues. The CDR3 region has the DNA TGTGCCAGCAGTATAGACGGGAGCTCCTACAATGAGCAGTTCTTC. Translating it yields CASSIDGSSYNEQFF.

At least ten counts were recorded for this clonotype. Here the CDR3 DNA reads TGTGCCAGCAGCCGCCCCGCGACAGATACGCAGTATTTT. Residues: CASSRPATDTQYF. The V call is TRBV9, the J call TRBJ2-3; no reliable D call. The germline V gene has CDR1 SGDLS and CDR2 YYNGEE. V was cut by 4 bases and J by 3 bases, with 9 bases left in between. This CDR3 contains 13 residues.

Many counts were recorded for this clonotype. CDR3 in amino acids: CASSVRAENEKLFF. In nucleotides, the CDR3 is TGTGCCAGCAGCGTCCGGGCCGAGAATGAAAAACTGTTTTTT. V usage is TRBV9 and J usage is TRBJ1-4; no reliable D call. Trimming stripped 2 bases from V and 5 bases from J, with 10 bases between. Germline V gene data show CDR1 as SGDLS and CDR2 as YYNGEE. The CDR3 consists of 14 residues.

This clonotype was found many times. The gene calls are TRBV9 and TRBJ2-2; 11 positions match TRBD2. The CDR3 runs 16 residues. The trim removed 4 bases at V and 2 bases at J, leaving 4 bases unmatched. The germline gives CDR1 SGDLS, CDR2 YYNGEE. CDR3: CASSPRLAGNTGELFF. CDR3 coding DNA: TGTGCCAGCAGCCCAAGACTAGCGGGAAACACCGGGGAGCTGTTTTTT.

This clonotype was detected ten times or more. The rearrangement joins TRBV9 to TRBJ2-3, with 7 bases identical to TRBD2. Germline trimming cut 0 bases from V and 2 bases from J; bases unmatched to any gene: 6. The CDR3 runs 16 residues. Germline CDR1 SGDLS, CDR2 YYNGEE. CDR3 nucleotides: TGTGCCAGCAGCGTAGGGTCTAGCGGTCCCACAGATACGCAGTATTTT. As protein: CASSVGSSGPTDTQYF.

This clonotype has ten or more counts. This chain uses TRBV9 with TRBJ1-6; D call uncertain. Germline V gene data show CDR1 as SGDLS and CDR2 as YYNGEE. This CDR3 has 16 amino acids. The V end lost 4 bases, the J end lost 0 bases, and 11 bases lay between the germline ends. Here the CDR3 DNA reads TGTGCCAGCAGCAAAAAGGAGAGCTCCTATAATTCACCCCTCCACTTT. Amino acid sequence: CASSKKESSYNSPLHF. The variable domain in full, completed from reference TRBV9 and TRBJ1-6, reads DSGVTQTPKHLITATGQRVTLRCSPRSGDLSVYWYQQSLDQGLQFLIQYYNGEERAKGNILERFSAQQFPDLHSELNLSSLELGDSALYFCASSKKESSYNSPLHFGNGTRLTVT.

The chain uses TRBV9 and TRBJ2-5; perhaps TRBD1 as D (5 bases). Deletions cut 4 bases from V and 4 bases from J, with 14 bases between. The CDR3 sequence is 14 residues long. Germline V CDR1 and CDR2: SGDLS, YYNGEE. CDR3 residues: CASSNSRGLETQYF. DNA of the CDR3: TGTGCCAGCAGCAATAGTAGGGGTTTAGAGACCCAGTACTTC.

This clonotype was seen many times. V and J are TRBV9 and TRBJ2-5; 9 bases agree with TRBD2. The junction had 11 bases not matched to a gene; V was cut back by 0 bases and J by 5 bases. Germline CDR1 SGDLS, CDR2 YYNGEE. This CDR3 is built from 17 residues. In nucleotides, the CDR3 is TGTGCCAGCAGCGTAGCGTGGGGCGGGGGGGCCTTGGAGACCCAGTACTTC. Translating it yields CASSVAWGGGALETQYF.

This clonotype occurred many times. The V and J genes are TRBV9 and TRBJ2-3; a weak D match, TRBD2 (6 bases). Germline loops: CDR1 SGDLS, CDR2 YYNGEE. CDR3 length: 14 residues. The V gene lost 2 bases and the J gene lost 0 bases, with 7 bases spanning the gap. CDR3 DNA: TGTGCCAGCAGCGTCGGACTAAGCACAGATACGCAGTATTTT. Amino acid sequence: CASSVGLSTDTQYF.

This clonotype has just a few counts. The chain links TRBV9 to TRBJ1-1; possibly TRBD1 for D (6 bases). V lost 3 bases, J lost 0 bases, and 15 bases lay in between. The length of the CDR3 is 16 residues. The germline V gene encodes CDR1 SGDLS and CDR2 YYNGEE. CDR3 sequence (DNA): TGTGCCAGCAGCGGGCGAGGGGGAGACCTGAACACTGAAGCTTTCTTT. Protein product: CASSGRGGDLNTEAFF.

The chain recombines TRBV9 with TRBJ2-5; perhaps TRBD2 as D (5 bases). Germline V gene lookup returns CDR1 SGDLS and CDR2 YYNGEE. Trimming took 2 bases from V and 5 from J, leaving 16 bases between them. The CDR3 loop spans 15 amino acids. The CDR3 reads CASSVNGVSLETQYF. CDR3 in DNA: TGTGCCAGCAGCGTCAACGGGGTGTCCTTGGAGACCCAGTACTTC.

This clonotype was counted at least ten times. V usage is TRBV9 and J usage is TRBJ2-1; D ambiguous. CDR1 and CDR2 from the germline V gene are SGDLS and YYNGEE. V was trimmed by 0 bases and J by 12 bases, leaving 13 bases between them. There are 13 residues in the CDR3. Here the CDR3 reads CASSVDVGWRQFF. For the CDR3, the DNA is TGTGCCAGCAGCGTAGATGTGGGGTGGCGGCAGTTCTTC.

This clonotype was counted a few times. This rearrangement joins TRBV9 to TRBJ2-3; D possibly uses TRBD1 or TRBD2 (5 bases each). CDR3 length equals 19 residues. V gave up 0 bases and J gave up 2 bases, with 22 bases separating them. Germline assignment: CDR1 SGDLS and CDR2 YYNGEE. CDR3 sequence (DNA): TGTGCCAGCAGCGTAGCTACGTCTGGGGGAAAGGCGTTCACAGATACGCAGTATTTT. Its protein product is CASSVATSGGKAFTDTQYF.

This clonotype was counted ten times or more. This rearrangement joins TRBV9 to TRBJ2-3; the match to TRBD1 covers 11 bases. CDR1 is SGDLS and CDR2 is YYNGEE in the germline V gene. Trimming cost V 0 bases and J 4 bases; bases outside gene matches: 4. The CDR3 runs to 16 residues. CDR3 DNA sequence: TGTGCCAGCAGCGTAGGCGGGGGACAGGGGGCAGATACGCAGTATTTT. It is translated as CASSVGGGQGADTQYF. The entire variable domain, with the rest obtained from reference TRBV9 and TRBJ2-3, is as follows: DSGVTQTPKHLITATGQRVTLRCSPRSGDLSVYWYQQSLDQGLQFLIQYYNGEERAKGNILERFSAQQFPDLHSELNLSSLELGDSALYFCASSVGGGQGADTQYFGPGTRLTVL.

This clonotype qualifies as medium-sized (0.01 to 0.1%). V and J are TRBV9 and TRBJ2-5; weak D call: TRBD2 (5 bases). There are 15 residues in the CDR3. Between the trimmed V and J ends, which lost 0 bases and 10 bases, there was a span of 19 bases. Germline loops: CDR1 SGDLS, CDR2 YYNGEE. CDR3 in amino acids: CASSVAPGLAGIQYF. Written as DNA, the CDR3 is TGTGCCAGCAGCGTAGCCCCAGGACTGGCTGGAATCCAGTACTTC.

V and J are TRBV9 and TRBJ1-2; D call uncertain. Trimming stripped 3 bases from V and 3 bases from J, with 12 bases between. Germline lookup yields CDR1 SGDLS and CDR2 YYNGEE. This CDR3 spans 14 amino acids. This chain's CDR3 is CASSGGLRDYGYTF. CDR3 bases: TGTGCCAGCAGCGGAGGGTTGAGGGACTATGGCTACACCTTC. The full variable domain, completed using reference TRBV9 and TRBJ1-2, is DSGVTQTPKHLITATGQRVTLRCSPRSGDLSVYWYQQSLDQGLQFLIQYYNGEERAKGNILERFSAQQFPDLHSELNLSSLELGDSALYFCASSGGLRDYGYTFGSGTRLTVV.

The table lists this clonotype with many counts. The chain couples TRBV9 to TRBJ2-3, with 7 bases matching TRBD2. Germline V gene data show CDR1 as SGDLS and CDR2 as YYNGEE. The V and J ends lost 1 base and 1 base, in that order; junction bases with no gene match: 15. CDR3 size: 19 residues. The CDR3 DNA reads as TGTGCCAGCAGCGTAAGGGAACGGGTGCTTGCGGGAGGCACAGATACGCAGTATTTT. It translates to CASSVRERVLAGGTDTQYF.

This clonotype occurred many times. The CDR3 sequence is CASSPGTPNEQFF. The CDR3, as DNA: TGTGCCAGCAGCCCCGGGACACCAAATGAGCAGTTCTTC. V and J are TRBV9 and TRBJ2-1; TRBD1 might be the D (6 bases). Germline-derived CDR1 and CDR2 are SGDLS and YYNGEE. This CDR3 has 13 residues. V lost 4 bases, J lost 7 bases, and 12 bases lay in between. Full variable domain (outside the CDR3, taken from reference TRBV9 and TRBJ2-1): DSGVTQTPKHLITATGQRVTLRCSPRSGDLSVYWYQQSLDQGLQFLIQYYNGEERAKGNILERFSAQQFPDLHSELNLSSLELGDSALYFCASSPGTPNEQFFGPGTRLTVL.

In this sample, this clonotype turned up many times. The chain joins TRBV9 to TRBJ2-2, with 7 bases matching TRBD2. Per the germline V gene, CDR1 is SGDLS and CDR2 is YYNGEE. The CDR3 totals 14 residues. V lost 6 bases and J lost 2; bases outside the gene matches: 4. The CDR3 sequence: CASKPGGNTGELFF. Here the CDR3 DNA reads TGTGCCAGCAAGCCGGGGGGAAACACCGGGGAGCTGTTTTTT.

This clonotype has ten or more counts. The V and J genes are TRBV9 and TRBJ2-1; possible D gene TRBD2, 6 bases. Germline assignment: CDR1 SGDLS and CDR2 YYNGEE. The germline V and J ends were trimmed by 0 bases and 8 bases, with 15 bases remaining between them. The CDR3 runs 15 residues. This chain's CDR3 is CASSVGVRGWDEQFF. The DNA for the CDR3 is TGTGCCAGCAGCGTAGGAGTGCGGGGCTGGGATGAGCAGTTCTTC.